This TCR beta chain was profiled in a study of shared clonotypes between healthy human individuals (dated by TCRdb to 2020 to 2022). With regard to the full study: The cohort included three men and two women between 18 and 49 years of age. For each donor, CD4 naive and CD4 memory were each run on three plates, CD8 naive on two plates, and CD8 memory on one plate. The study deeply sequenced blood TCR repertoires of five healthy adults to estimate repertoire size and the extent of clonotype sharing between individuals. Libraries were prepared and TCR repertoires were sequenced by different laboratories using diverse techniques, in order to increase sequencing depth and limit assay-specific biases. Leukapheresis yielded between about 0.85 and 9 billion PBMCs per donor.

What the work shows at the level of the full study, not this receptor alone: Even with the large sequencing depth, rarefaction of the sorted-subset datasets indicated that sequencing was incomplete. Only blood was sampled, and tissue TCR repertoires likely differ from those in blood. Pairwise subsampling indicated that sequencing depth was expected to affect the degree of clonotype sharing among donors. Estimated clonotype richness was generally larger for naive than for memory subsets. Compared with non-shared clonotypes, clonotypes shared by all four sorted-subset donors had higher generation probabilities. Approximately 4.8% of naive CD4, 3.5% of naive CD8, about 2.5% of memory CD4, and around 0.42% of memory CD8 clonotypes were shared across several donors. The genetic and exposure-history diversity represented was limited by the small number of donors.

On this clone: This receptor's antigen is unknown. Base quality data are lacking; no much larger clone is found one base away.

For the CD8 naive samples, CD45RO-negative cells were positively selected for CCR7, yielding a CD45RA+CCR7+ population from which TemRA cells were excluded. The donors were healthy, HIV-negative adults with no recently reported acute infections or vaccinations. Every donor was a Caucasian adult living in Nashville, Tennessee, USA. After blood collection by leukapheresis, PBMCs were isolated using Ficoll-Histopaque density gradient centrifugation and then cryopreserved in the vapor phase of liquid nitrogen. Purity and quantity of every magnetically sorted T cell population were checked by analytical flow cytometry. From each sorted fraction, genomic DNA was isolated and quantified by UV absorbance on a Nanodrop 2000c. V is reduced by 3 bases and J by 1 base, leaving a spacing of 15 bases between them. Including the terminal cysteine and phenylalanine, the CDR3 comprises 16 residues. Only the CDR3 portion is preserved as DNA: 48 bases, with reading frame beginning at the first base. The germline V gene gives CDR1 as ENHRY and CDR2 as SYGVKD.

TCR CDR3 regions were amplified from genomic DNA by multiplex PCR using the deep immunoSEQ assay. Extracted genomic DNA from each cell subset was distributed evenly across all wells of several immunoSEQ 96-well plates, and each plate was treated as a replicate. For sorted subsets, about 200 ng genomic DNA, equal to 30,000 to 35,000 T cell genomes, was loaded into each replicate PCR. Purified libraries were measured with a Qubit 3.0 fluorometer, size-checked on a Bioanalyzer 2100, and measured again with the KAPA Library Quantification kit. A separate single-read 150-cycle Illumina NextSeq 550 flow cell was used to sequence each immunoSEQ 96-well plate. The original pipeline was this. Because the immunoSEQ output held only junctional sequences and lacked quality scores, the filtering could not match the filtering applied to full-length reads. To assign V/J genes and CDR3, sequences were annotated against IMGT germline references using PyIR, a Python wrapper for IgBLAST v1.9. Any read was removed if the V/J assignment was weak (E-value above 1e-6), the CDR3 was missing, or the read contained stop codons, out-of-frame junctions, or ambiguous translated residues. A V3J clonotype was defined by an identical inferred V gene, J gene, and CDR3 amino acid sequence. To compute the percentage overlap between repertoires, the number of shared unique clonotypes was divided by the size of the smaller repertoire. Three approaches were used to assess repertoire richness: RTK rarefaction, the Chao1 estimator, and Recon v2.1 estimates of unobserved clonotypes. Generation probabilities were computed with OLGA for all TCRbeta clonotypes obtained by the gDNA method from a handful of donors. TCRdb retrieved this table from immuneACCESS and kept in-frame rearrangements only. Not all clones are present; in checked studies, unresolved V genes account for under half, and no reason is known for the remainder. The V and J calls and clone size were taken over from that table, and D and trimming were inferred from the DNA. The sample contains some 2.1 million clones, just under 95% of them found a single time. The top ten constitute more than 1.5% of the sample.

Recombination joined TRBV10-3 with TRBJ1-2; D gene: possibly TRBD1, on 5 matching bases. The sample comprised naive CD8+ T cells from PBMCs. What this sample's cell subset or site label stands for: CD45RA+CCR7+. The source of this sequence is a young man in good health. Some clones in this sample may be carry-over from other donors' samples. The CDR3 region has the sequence CAISDLPGLNNYGYTF. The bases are TGTGCCATCAGTGACCTACCGGGACTGAATAACTATGGCTACACCTTC.